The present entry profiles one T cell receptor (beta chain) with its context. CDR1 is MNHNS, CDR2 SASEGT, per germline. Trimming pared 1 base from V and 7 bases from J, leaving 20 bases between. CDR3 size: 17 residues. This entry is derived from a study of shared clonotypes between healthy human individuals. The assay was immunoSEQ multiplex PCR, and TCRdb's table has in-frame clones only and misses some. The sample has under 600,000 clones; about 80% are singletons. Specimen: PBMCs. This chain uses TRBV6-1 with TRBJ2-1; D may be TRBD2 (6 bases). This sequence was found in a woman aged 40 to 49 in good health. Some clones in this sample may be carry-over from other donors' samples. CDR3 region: CASSEVFAGPGDNEQFF. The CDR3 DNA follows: TGTGCCAGCAGTGAAGTATTTGCGGGACCAGGTGATAATGAGCAGTTCTTC.